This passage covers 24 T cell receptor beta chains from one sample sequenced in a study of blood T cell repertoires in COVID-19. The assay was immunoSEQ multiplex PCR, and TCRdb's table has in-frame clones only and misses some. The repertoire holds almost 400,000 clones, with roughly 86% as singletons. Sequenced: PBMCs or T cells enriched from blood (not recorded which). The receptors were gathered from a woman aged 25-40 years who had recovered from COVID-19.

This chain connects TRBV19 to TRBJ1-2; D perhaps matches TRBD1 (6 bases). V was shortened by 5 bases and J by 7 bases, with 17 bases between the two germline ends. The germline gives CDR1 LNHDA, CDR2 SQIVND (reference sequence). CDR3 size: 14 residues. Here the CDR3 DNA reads TGTGCCAGTAGTCCCCGTAGAGGGGGTGGTGGCTACACCTTC. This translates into CASSPRRGGGGYTF.

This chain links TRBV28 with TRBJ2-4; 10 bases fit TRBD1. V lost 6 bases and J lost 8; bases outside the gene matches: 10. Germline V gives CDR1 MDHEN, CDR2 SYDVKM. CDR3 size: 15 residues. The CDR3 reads CASRPRTGGKYIQYF. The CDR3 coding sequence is TGTGCCAGCAGACCTAGGACAGGGGGGAAATACATTCAGTACTTC.

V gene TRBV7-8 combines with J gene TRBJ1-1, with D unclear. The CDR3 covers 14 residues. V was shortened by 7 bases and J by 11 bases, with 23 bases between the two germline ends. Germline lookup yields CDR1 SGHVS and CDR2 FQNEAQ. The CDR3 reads CASTERERINRAFF. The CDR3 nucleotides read TGTGCCAGCACCGAACGCGAGCGGATCAACCGGGCTTTCTTT.

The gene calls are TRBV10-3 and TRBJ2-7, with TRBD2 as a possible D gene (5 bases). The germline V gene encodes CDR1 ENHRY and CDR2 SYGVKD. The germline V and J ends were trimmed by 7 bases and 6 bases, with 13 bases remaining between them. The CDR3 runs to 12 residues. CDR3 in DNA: TGTGCCATCAAGCAGTCTGGAGGCGAGCAGTACTTC. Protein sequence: CAIKQSGGEQYF.

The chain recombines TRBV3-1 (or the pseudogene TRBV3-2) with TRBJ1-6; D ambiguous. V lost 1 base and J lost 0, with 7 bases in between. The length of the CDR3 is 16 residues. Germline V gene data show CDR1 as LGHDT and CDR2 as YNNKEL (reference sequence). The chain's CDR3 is CASSQVRSSYNSPLHF. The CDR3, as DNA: TGTGCCAGCAGCCAAGTCCGCAGCTCCTATAATTCACCCCTCCACTTT.

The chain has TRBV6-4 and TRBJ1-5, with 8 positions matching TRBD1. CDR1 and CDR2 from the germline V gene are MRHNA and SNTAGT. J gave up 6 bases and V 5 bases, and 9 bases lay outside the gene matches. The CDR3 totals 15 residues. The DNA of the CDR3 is TGTGCCAGCAGTCATACAGGGGGTCATGGTCAGCCCCAGCATTTT. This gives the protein CASSHTGGHGQPQHF.

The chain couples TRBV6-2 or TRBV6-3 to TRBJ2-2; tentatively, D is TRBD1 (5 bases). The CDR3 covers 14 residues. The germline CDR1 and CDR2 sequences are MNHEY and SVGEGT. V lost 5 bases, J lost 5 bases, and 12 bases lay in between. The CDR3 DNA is TGTGCCAGCAGTACGGAACAGGTGACCGGGGAGCTGTTTTTT. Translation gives CASSTEQVTGELFF.

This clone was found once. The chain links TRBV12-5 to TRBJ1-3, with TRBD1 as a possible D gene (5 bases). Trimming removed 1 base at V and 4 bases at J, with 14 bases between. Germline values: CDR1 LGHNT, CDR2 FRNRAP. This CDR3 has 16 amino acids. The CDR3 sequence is CASGLARAGLGNTIYF. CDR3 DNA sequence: TGTGCTAGTGGTTTGGCGCGAGCAGGGCTCGGAAACACCATATATTTT.

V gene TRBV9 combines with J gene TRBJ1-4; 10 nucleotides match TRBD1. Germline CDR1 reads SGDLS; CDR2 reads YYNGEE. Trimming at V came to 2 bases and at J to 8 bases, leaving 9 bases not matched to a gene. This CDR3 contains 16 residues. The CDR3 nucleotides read TGTGCCAGCAGCGTGGGACAGGGGCCGGCAATGGAAAAACTGTTTTTT. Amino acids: CASSVGQGPAMEKLFF.

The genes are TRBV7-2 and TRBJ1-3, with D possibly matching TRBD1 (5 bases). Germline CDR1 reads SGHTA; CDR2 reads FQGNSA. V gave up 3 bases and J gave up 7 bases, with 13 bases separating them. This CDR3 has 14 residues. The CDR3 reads CASSLNRRGNTIYF. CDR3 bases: TGTGCCAGCAGCTTGAACAGGCGGGGGAACACCATATATTTT.

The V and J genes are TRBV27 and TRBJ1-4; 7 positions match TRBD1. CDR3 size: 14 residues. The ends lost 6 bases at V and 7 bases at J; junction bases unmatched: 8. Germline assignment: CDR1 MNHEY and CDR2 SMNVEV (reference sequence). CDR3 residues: CASSRQGRSEKLFF. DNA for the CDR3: TGTGCCAGCAGCAGACAGGGACGGAGTGAAAAACTGTTTTTT.

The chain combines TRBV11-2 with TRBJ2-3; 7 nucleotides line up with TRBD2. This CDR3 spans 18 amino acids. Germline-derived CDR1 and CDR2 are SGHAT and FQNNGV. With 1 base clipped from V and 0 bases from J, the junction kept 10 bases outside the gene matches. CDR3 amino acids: CASSLVQTRGTSTDTQYF. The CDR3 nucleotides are TGTGCCAGCAGCTTAGTACAGACGCGGGGGACTAGCACAGATACGCAGTATTTT.

CDR3 protein: CASSPPLAGVLDTQYF. The CDR3 bases are TGTGCCAGCTCACCACCCCTAGCGGGGGTACTAGATACGCAGTATTTT. The chain employs TRBV18 and TRBJ2-3, with 10 bases that match TRBD2. Germline V gives CDR1 KGHSH, CDR2 LQKENI. Trimming at V came to 0 bases and at J to 5 bases, leaving 5 bases not matched to a gene. The CDR3 is made up of 16 amino acids.

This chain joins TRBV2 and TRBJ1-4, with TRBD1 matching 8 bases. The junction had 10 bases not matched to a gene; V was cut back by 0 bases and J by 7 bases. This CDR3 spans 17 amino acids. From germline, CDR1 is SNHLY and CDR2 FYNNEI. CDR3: CASSEALPGTGVEKLFF. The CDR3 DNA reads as TGTGCCAGCAGTGAAGCGCTTCCCGGGACAGGCGTTGAAAAACTGTTTTTT.

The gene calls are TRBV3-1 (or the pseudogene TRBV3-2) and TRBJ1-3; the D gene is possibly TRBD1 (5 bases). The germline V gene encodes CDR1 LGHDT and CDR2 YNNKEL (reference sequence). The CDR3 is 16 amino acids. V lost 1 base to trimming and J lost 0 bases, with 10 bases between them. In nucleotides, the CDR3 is TGTGCCAGCAGCCAAGCGGCAGGGCTCTCTGGAAACACCATATATTTT. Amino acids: CASSQAAGLSGNTIYF.

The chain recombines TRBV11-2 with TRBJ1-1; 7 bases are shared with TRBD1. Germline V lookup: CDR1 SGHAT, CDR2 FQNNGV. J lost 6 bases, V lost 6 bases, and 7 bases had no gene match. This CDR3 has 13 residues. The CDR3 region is CASSRTGRAEAFF. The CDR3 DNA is TGTGCCAGCAGTCGGACAGGACGGGCTGAAGCTTTCTTT. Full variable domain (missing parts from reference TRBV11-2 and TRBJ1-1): EAGVAQSPRYKIIEKRQSVAFWCNPISGHATLYWYQQILGQGPKLLIQFQNNGVVDDSQLPKDRFSAERLKGVDSTLKIQPAKLEDSAVYLCASSRTGRAEAFFGQGTRLTVV.

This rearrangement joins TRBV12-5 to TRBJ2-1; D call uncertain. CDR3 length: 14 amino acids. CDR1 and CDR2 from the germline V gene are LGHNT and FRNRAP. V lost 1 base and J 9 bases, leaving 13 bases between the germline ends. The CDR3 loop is CASGLGLVIGEQFF. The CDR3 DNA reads TGTGCTAGTGGTTTGGGGCTAGTAATTGGTGAGCAGTTCTTC.

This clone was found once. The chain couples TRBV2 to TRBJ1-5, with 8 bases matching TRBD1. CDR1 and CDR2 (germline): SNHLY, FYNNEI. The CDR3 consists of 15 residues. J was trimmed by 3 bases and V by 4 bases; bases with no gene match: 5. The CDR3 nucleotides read TGTGCCAGCAGTGTGGACAGGGCCCCCAATCAGCCCCAGCATTTT. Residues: CASSVDRAPNQPQHF. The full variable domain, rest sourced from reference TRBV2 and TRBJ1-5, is EPEVTQTPSHQVTQMGQEVILRCVPISNHLYFYWYRQILGQKVEFLVSFYNNEISEKSEIFDDQFSVERPDGSNFTLKIRSTKLEDSAMYFCASSVDRAPNQPQHFGDGTRLSIL.

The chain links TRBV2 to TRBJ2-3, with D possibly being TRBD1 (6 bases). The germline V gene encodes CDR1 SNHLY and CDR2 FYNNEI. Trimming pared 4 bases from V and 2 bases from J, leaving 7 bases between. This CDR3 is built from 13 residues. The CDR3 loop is CASSGQVTDTQYF. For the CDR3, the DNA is TGTGCCAGCAGTGGACAGGTCACAGATACGCAGTATTTT.

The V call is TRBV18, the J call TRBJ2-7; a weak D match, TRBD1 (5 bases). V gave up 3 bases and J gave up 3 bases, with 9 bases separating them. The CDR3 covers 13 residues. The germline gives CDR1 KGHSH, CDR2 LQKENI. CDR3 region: CASSPRQRYEQYF. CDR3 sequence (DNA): TGTGCCAGCTCACCCCGACAGCGCTACGAGCAGTACTTC.

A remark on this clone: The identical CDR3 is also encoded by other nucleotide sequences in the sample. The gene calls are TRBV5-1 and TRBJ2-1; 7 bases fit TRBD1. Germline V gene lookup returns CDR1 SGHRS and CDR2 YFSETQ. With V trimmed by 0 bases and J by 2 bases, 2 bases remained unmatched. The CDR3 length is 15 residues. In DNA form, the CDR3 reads TGCGCCAGCAGCTTGGGCCAGGGGGCCTACAATGAGCAGTTCTTC. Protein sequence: CASSLGQGAYNEQFF.

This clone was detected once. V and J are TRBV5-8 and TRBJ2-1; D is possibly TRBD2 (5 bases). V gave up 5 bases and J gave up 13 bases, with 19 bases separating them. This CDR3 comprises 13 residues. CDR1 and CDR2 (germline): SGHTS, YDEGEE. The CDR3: CASRYIPGNPQFF. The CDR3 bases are TGTGCCAGCAGATACATTCCGGGGAATCCCCAGTTCTTC.

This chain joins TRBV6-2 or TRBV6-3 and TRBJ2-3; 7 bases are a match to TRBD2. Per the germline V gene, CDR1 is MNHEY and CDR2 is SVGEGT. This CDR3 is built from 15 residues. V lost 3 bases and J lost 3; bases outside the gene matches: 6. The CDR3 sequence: CASSYGREATDTQYF. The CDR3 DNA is TGTGCCAGCAGTTATGGTCGGGAGGCAACAGATACGCAGTATTTT.

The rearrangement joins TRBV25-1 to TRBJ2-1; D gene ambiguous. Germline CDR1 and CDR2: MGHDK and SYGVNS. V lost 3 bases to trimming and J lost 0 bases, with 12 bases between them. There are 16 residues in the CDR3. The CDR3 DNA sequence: TGTGCCAGCAGTGATGATGTCCTTAGCTCCTACAATGAGCAGTTCTTC. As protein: CASSDDVLSSYNEQFF.